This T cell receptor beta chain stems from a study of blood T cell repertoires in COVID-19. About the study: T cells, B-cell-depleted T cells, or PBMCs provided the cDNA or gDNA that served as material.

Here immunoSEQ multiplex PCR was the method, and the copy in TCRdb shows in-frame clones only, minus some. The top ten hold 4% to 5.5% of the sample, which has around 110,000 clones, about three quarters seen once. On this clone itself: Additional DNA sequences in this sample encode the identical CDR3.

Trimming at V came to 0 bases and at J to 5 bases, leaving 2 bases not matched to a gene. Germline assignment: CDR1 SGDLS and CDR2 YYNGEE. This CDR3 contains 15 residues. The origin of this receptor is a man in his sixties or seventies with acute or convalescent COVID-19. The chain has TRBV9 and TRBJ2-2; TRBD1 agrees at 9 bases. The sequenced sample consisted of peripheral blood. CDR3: CASSVAGQGTGELFF. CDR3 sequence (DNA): TGTGCCAGCAGCGTAGCTGGACAGGGGACCGGGGAGCTGTTTTTT. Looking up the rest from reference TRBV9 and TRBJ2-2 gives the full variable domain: DSGVTQTPKHLITATGQRVTLRCSPRSGDLSVYWYQQSLDQGLQFLIQYYNGEERAKGNILERFSAQQFPDLHSELNLSSLELGDSALYFCASSVAGQGTGELFFGEGSRLTVL.